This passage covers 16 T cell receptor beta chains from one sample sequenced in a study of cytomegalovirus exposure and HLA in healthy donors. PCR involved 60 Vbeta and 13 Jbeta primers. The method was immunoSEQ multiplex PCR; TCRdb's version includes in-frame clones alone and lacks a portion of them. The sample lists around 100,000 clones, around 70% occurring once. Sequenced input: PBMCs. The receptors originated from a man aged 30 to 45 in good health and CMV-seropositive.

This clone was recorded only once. The CDR3 region is CASSVDGTRVSIRYF. Written as DNA, the CDR3 is TGTGCCAGCAGCGTAGACGGGACAAGGGTCTCGATACGGTACTTC. The V call is TRBV9, the J call TRBJ2-4, with TRBD1 as a possible D gene (6 bases). Trimming removed 0 bases at V and 15 bases at J, with 22 bases between. Germline CDR1 and CDR2: SGDLS and YYNGEE. The CDR3 runs 15 residues.

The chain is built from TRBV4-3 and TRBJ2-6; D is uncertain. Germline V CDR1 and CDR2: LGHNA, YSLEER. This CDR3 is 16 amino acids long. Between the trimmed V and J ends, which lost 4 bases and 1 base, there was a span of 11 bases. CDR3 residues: CASSRAYASGANVLTF. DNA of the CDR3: TGCGCCAGCAGCCGAGCGTATGCGTCTGGGGCCAACGTCCTGACTTTC.

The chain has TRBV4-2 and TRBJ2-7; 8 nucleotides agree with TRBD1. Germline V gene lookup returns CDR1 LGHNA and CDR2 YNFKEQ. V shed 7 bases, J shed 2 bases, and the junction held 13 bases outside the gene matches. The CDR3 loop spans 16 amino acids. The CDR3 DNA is TGTGCCAGCACCCCTACCGGGACAGGTAATACCTACGAGCAGTACTTC. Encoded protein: CASTPTGTGNTYEQYF.

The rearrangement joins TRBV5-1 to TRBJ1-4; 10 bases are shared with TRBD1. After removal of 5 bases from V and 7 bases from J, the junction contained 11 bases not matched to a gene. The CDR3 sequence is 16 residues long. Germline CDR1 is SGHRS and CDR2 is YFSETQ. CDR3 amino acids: CASSTGQGVVGEKLFF. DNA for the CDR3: TGCGCCAGCAGTACCGGACAGGGGGTTGTCGGTGAAAAACTGTTTTTT.

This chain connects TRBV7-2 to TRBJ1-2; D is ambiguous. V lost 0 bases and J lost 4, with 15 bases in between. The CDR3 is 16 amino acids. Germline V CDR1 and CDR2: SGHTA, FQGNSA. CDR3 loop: CASSLAHTRGSYGYTF. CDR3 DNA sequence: TGTGCCAGCAGCTTAGCGCACACACGAGGATCCTATGGCTACACCTTC.

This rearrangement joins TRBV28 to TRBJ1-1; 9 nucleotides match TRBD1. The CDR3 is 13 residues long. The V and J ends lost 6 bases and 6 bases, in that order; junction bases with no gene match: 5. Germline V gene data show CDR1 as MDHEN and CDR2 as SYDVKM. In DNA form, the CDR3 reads TGTGCCAGCAGAACAGGGGGCGTCGCTGAAGCTTTCTTT. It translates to CASRTGGVAEAFF. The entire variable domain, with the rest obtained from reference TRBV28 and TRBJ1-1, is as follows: DVKVTQSSRYLVKRTGEKVFLECVQDMDHENMFWYRQDPGLGLRLIYFSYDVKMKEKGDIPEGYSVSREKKERFSLILESASTNQTSMYLCASRTGGVAEAFFGQGTRLTVV.

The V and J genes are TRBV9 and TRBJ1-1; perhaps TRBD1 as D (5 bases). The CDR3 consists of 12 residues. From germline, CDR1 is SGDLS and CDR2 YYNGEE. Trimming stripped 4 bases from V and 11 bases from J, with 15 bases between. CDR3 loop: CASSPGGGEAFF. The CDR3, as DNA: TGTGCCAGCAGCCCGGGGGGTGGCGAGGCTTTCTTT.

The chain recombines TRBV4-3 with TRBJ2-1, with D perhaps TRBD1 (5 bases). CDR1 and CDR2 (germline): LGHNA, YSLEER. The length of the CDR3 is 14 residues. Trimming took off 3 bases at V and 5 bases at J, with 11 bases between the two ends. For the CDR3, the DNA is TGCGCCAGCAGCCAGGGGCGACATCACAATGAGCAGTTCTTC. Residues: CASSQGRHHNEQFF.

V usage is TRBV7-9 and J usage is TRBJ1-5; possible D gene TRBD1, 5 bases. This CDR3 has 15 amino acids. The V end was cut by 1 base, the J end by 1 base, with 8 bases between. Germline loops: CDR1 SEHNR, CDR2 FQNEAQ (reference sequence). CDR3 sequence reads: CASSLEGYSNQPQHF. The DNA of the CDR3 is TGTGCCAGCAGCTTAGAGGGGTACAGCAATCAGCCCCAGCATTTT.

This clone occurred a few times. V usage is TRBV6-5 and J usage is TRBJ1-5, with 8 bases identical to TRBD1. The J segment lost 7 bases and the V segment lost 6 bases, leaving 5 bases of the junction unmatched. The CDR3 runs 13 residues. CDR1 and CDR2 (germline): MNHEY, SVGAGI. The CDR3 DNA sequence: TGTGCCAGCAGGCAGGGGGCACGGCAGCCCCAGCATTTT. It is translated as CASRQGARQPQHF.

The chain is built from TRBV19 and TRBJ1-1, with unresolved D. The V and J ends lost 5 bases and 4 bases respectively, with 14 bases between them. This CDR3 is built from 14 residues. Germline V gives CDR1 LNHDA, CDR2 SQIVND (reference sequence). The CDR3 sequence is CASSRRIMITEAFF. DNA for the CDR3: TGTGCCAGTAGTCGGCGGATTATGATCACTGAAGCTTTCTTT. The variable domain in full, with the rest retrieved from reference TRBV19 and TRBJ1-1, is DGGITQSPKYLFRKEGQNVTLSCEQNLNHDAMYWYRQDPGQGLRLIYYSQIVNDFQKGDIAEGYSVSREKKESFPLTVTSAQKNPTAFYLCASSRRIMITEAFFGQGTRLTVV.

The CDR3 DNA follows: TGTGCCAGCAGCAAAGGTCGACTAGCGGGGGGGCTTGGCACAGATACGCAGTATTTT. Encoded protein: CASSKGRLAGGLGTDTQYF. This chain connects TRBV21-1 to TRBJ2-3; the table's D call, TRBD2, has no DNA check behind it. TRBV21-1 is tagged as a pseudogene. The CDR3 sequence is 19 residues long.

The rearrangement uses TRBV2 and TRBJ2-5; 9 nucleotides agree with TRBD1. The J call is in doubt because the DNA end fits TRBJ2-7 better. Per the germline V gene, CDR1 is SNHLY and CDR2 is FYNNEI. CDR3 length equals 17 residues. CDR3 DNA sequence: TGTGCCAGCAGTCGTCCCGGGACAGGGTTTAGCTCCTACGAGCAGTACTTC. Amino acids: CASSRPGTGFSSYEQYF.

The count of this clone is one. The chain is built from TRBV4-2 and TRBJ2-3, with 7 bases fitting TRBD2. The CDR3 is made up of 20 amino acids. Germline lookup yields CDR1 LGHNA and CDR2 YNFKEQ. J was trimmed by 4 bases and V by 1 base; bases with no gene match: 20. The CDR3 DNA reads TGTGCCAGCAGCCAAGTTTTTTCGCTACGGGGGGATCAGGGCGCAGATACGCAGTATTTT. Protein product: CASSQVFSLRGDQGADTQYF.

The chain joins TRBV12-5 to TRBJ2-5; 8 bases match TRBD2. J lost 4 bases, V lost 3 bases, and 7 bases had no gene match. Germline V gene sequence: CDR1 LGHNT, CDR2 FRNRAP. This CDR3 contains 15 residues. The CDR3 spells CASGFGGRGGETQYF. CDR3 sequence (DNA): TGTGCTAGTGGTTTTGGGGGCCGGGGGGGAGAGACCCAGTACTTC.

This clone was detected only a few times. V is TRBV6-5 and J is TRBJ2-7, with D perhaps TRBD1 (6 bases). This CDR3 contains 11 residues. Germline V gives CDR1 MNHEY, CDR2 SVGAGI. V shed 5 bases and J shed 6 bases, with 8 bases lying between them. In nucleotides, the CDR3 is TGTGCCAGCAGTGCGGACAGCGAGCAGTACTTC. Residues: CASSADSEQYF.